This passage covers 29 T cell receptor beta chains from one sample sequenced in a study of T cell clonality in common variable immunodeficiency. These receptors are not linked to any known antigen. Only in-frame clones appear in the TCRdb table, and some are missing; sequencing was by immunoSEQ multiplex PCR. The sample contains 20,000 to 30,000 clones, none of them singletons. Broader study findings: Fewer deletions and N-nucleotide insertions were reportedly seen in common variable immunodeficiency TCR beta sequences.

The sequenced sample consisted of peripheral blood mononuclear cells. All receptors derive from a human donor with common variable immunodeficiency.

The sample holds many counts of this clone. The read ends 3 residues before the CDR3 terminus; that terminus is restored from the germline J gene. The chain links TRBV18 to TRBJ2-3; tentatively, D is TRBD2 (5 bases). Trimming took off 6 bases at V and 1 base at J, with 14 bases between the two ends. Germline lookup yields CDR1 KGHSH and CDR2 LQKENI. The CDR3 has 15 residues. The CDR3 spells CASSQRYGRTDTQYF. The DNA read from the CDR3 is TGTGCCAGCTCGCAGCGGTACGGGCGCACAGATACG.

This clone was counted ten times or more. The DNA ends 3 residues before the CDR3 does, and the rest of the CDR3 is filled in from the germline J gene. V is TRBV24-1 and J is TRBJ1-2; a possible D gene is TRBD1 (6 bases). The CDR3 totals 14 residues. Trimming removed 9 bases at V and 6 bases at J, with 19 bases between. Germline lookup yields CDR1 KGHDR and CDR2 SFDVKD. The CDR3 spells CATHSRNRVDGYTF. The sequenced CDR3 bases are TGTGCCACCCATAGTAGGAACAGGGTAGATGGC.

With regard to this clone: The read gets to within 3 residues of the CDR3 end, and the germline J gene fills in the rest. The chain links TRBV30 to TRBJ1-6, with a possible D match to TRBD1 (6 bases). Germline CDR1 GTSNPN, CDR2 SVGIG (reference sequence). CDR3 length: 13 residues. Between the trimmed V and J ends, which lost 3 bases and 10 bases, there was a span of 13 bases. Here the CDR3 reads CAWRTGRKSPLHF. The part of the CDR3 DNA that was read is TGTGCCTGGAGAACAGGGAGGAAGTCACCC.

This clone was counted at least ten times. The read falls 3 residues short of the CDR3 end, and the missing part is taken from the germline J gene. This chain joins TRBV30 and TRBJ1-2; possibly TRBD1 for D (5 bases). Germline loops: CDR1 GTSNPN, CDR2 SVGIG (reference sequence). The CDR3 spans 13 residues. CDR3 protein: CAWSPGGSLGYTF. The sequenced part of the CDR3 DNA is TGTGCCTGGAGCCCCGGGGGTTCTCTCGGC.

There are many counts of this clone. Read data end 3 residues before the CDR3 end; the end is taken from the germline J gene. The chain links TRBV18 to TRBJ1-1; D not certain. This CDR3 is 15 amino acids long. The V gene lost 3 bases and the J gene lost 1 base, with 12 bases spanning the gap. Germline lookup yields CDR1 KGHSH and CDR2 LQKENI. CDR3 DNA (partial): TGTGCCAGCTCACCCGGAGCTCAGGCGAACACTGAA. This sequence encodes CASSPGAQANTE. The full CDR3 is CASSPGAQANTEAFF.

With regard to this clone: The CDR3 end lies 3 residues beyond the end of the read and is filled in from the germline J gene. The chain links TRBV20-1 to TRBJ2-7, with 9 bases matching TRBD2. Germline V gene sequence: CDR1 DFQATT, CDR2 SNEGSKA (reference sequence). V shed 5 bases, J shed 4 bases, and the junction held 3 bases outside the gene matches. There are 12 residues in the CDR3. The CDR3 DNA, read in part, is TGCAGTGCTCAGCGGGAGGATTACGAG. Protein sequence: CSAQREDYE. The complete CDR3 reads CSAQREDYEQYF.

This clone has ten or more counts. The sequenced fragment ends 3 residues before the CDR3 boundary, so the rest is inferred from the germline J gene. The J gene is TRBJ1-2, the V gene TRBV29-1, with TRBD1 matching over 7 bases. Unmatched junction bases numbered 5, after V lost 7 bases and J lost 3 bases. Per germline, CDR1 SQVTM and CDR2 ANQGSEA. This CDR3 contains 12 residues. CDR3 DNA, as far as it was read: TGCAGCGCAGATGGGACAGACTATGGC. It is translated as CSADGTDYG. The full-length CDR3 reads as CSADGTDYGYTF.

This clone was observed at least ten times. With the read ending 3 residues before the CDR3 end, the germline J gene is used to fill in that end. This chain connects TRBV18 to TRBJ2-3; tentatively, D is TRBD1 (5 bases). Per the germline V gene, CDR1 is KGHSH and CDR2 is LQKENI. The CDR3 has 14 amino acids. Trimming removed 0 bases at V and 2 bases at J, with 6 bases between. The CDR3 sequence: CASSPPGATDTQYF. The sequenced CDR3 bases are TGTGCCAGCTCACCACCTGGGGCCACAGATACG.

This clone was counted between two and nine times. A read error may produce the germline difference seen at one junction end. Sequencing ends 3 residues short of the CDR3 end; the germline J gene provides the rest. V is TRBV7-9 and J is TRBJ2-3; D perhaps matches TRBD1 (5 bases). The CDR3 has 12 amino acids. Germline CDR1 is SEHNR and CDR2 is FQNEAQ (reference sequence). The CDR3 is CSSSLRGNTQYF. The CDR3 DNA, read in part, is TGTTCCAGCAGCTTAAGGGGAAATACG.

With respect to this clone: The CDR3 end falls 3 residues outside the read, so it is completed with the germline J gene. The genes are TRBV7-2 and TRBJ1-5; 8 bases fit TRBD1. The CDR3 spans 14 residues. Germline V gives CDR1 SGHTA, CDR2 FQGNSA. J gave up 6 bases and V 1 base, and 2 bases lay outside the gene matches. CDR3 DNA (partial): TGTGCCAGCAGCTTAGAACAGGGGGGTCAGCCC. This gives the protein CASSLEQGGQP. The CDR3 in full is CASSLEQGGQPQHF.

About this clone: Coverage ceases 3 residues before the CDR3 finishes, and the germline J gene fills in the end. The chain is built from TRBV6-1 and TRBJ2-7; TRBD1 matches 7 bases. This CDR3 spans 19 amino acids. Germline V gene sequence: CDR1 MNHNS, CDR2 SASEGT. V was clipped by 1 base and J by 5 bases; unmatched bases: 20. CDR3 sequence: CASSEVLGSGRQGRNEQYF. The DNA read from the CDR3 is TGTGCCAGCAGTGAAGTTTTGGGCTCGGGAAGACAGGGACGGAACGAG.

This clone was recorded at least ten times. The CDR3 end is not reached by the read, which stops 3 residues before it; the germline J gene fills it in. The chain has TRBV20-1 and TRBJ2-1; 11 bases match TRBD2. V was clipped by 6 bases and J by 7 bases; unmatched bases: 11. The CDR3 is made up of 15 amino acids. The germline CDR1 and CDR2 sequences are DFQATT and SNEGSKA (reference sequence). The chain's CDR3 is CSAGRGLAAGNEQFF. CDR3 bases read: TGCAGTGCAGGCCGGGGACTAGCGGCCGGGAATGAG.

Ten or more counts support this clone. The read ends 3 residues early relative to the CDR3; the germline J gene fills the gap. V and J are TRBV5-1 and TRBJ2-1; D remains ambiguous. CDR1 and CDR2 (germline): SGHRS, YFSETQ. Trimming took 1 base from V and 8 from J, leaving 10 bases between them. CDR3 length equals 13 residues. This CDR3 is CASSLSRIDEQFF. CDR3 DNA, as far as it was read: TGCGCCAGCAGCTTGTCCCGTATAGATGAG.

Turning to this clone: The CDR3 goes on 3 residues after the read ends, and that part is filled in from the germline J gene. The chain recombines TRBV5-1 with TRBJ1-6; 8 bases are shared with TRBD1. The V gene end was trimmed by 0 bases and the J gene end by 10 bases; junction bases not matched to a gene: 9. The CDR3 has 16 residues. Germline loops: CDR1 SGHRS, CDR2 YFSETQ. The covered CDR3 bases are TGCGCCAGCAGCTTGGTGCAGGGGGCTCGGAAGTCACCC. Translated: CASSLVQGARKSP. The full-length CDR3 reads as CASSLVQGARKSPLHF.

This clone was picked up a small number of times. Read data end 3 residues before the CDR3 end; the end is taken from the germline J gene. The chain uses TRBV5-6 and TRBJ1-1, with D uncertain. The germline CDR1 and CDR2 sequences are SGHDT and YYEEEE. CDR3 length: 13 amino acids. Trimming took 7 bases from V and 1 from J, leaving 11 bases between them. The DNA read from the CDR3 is TGTGCCAGCGGATCCGACAAGAACACTGAA. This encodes CASGSDKNTE. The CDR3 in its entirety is CASGSDKNTEAFF. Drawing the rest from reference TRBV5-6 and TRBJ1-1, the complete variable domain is DAGVTQSPTHLIKTRGQQVTLRCSPKSGHDTVSWYQQALGQGPQFIFQYYEEEERQRGNFPDRFSGHQFPNYSSELNVNALLLGDSALYLCASGSDKNTEAFFGQGTRLTVV.

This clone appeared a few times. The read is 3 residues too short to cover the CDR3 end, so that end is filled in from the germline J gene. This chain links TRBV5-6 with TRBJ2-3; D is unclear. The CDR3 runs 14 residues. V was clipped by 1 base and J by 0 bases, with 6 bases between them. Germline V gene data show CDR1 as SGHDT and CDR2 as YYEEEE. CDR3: CASSLPLSTDTQYF. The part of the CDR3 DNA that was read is TGTGCCAGCAGCTTGCCTCTTAGCACAGATACG.

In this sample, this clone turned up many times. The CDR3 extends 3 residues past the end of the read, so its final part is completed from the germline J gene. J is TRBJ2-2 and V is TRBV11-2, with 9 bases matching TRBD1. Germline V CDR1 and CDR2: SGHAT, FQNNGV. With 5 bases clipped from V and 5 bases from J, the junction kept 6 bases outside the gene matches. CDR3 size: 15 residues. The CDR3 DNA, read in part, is TGTGCCAGCAGCCCAGGGACAGGGCGGACCGGGGAG. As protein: CASSPGTGRTGE. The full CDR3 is CASSPGTGRTGELFF.

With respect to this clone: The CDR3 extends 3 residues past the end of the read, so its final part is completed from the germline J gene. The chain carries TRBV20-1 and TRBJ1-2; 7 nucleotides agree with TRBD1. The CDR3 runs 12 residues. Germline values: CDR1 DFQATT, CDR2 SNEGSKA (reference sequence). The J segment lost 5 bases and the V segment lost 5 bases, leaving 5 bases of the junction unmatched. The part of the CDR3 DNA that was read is TGCAGTGCTCAGGACAGGCCGTATGGC. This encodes CSAQDRPYG. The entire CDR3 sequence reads CSAQDRPYGYTF.

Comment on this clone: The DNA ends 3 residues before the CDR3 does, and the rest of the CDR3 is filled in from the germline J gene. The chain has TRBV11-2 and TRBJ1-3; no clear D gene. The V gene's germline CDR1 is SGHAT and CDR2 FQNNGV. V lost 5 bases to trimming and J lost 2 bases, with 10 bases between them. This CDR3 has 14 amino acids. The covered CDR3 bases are TGTGCCAGCAGCCCAGAGCGGGCTGGAAACACC. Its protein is CASSPERAGNT. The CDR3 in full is CASSPERAGNTIYF.

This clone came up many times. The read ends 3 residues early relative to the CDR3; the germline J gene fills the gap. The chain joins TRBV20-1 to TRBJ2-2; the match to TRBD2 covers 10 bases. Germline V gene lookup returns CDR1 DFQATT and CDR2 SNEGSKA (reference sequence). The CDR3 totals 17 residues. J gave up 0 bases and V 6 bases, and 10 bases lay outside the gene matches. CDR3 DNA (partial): TGCAGTGCCCGAGGGGTAGCGGGGGGCACGAACACCGGGGAG. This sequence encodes CSARGVAGGTNTGE. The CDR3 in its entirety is CSARGVAGGTNTGELFF.

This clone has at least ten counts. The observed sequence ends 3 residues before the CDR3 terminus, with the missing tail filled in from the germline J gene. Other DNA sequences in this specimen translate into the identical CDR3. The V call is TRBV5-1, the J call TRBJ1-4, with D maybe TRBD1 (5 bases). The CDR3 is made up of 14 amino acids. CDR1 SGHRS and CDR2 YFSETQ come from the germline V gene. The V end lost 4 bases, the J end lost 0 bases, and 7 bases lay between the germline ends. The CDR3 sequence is CASSPGATNEKLFF. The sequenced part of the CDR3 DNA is TGCGCCAGCAGCCCGGGGGCAACTAATGAAAAA.

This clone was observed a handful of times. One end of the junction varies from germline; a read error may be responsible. The DNA read from the CDR3 is TGTGCCAGCAGCCCCTCCCAGATGACTAAGGAAAAA. Protein: CASSPSQMTKEK. The whole CDR3 reads CASSPSQMTKEKLFF. The rearrangement joins TRBV7-2 to TRBJ1-4; D not certain. The read ends 3 residues before the CDR3 terminus; that terminus is restored from the germline J gene. CDR1 and CDR2 from the germline V gene are SGHTA and FQGNSA. The CDR3 is made up of 15 amino acids.

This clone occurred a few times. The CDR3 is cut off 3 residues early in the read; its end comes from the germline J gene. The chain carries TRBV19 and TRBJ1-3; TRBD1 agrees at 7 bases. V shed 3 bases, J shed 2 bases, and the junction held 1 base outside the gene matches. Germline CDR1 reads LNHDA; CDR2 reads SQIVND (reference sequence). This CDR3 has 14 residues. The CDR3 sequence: CASSIDRAGNTIYF. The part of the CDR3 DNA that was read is TGTGCCAGTAGTATCGACAGGGCTGGAAACACC.

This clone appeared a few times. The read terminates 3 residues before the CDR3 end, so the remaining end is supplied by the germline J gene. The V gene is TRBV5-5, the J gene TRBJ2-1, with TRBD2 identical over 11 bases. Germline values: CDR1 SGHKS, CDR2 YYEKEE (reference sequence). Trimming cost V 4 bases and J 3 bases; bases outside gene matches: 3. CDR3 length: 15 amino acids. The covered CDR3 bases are TGTGCCAGCAGCCTGACTAGCGGGGTCTACAATGAG. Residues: CASSLTSGVYNE. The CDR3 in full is CASSLTSGVYNEQFF.

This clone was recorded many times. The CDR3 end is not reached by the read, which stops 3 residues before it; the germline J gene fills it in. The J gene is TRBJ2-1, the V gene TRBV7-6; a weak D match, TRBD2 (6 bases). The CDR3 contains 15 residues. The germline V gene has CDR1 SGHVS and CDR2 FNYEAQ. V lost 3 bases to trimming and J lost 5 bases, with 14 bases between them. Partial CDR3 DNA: TGTGCCAGCAGCTTCCCCTCCGGGGGTAACAATGAG. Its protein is CASSFPSGGNNE. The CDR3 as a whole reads CASSFPSGGNNEQFF.

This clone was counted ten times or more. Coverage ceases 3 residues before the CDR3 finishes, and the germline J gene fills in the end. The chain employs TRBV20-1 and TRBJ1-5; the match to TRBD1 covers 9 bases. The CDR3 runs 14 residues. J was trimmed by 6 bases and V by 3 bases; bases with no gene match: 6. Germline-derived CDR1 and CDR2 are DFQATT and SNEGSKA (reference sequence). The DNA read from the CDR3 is TGCAGTGCTAGGGCCGGGACAGGGACTCAGCCC. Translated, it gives CSARAGTGTQP. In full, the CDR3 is CSARAGTGTQPQHF.

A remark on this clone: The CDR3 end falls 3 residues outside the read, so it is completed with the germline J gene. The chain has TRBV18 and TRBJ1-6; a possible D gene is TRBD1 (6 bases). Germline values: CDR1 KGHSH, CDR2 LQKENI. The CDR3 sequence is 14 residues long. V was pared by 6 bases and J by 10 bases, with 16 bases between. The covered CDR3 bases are TGTGCCAGCTCCCAAGACAGGAAGAAGTCACCC. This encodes CASSQDRKKSP. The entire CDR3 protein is CASSQDRKKSPLHF.

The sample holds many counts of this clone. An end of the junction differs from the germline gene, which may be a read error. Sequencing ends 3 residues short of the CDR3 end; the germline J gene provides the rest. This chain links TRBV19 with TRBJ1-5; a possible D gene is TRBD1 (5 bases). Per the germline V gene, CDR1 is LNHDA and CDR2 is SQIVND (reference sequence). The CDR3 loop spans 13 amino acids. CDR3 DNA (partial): TGTGCCAGTAATATACAGGGCAATCAGCCC. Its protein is CASNIQGNQP. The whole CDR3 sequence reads CASNIQGNQPQHF.

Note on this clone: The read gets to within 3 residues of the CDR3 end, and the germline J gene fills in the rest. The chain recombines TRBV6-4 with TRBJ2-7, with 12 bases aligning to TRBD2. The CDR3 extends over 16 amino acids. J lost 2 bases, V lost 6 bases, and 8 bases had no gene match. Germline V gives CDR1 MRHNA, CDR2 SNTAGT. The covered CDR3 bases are TGTGCCAGCAGACGACTAGCGGGAGACCGCACCTACGAG. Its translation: CASRRLAGDRTYE. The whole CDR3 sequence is CASRRLAGDRTYEQYF.